The clone carrying this T cell receptor beta chain showed up just a few times. As yet, its antigen is unknown. V shed 0 bases and J shed 5 bases, with 8 bases lying between them. The CDR3 contains 13 residues. The germline V gene encodes CDR1 SGHRS and CDR2 YFSETQ. These data come from a study of T-cell memory formation after mild COVID-19. Study as a whole: Across donors, TCR clusters were largely donor specific.

5'RACE primed from the constant segment yielded TCR alpha and TCR beta cDNA libraries bearing sample barcodes and UMIs. MiXCR, run by TCRdb on the 5' RACE reads, gives a single entry per CDR3 protein. Of 550,000 to 600,000 distinct CDR3 sequences listed, roughly 17% are singletons. Study results and caveats: Mainly CM and EM harbored the contracting CD4+ clones; mainly EMRA harbored the CD8+ ones. Contracting clones, day 15 to 85, had balanced CD4/CD8, and later expanders favored CD4+.

This receptor was identified in an adult woman who had mild COVID-19 (a few samples of this study predate the infection). Cell type and time point are not known. The sequencing input was PBMCs or a T cell subset sorted from them (not recorded which). The chain couples TRBV5-1 to TRBJ1-2; no clear D. The CDR3 loop is CASSLVAGYGYTF. The DNA for the CDR3 is TGCGCCAGCAGCTTGGTAGCGGGGTATGGCTACACCTTC. The full variable domain, rest sourced from reference TRBV5-1 and TRBJ1-2, is KAGVTQTPRYLIKTRGQQVTLSCSPISGHRSVSWYQQTPGQGLQFLFEYFSETQRNKGNFPGRFSGRQFSNSRSEMNVSTLELGDSALYLCASSLVAGYGYTFGSGTRLTVV.